This T cell receptor beta chain was found in a study of glioma-infiltrating T cells after dendritic cell vaccination. Clones were read by immunoSEQ multiplex PCR, and TCRdb kept only the in-frame ones, dropping some. Of approximately 84,000 clones in the sample, approximately 84% were seen once. Between the trimmed V and J ends, which lost 6 bases and 2 bases, there was a span of 17 bases. This CDR3 region has 15 residues. Per germline, CDR1 SGHRS and CDR2 YFSETQ. This clonotype was sampled from a human donor with glioblastoma. This sample comprised blood, obtained before dendritic cell vaccination. This chain joins TRBV5-1 and TRBJ1-1; D is ambiguous. CDR3 bases: TGCGCCAGCACCCCCTGGGCGGGATCCAACACTGAAGCTTTCTTT. It specifies CASTPWAGSNTEAFF.